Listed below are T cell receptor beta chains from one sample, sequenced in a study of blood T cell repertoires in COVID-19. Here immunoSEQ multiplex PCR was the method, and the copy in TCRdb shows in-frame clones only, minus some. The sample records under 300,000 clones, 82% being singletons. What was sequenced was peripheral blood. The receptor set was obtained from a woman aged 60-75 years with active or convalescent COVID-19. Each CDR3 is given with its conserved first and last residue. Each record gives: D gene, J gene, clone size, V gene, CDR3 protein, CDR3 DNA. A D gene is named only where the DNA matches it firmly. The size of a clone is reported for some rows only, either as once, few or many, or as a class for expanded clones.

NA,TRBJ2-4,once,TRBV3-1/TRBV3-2,CASSHSGGAQNIQYF,TGTGCCAGCAGCCACTCCGGTGGGGCGCAAAACATTCAGTACTTC
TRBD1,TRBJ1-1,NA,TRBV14,CASSQERRGLGTEAFF,TGTGCCAGCAGCCAAGAACGGAGGGGGCTGGGCACTGAAGCTTTCTTT
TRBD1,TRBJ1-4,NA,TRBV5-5,CASSPSDRLNEKLFF,TGTGCCAGCAGCCCTTCGGACAGGCTTAATGAAAAACTGTTTTTT
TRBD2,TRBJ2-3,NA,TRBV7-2,CASSPSLLAGRTDTQYF,TGTGCCAGCAGCCCCAGCCTACTAGCGGGGCGCACAGATACGCAGTATTTT
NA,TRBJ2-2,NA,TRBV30,CAWSEQGRFPGTGELFF,TGTGCCTGGAGTGAACAAGGGAGGTTCCCGGGTACCGGGGAGCTGTTTTTT
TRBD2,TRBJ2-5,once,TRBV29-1,CTAGGLNQETQYF,TGCACCGCCGGGGGGTTGAACCAAGAGACCCAGTACTTC
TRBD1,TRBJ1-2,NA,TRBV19,CASRRQGDDYTF,TGTGCCAGTAGGAGACAGGGCGATGACTACACCTTC
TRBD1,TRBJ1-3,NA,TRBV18,CASSPSQSITGDSGNTIYF,TGTGCCAGCTCACCATCACAATCGATAACAGGGGACTCTGGAAACACCATATATTTT
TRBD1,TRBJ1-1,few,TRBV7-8,CASSPRTGETEAFF,TGTGCCAGCAGCCCTCGGACAGGGGAAACTGAAGCTTTCTTT
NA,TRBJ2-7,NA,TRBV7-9,CASSLVEVSYEQYF,TGTGCCAGCAGCTTAGTCGAAGTGAGCTACGAGCAGTACTTC
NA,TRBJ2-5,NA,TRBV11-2,CASSFTSQETQYF,TGTGCCAGCAGCTTCACTAGCCAAGAGACCCAGTACTTC
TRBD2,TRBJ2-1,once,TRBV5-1,CASSLPLAGPGDEQFF,TGCGCCAGCAGCTTGCCCCTAGCGGGGCCCGGGGATGAGCAGTTCTTC
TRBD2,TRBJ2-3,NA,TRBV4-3,CASSQDRLAESTDTQYF,TGCGCCAGCAGCCAAGACCGACTAGCGGAGAGCACAGATACGCAGTATTTT
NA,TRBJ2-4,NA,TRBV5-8,CASSLGRVSKNIQYF,TGTGCCAGCAGCTTGGGCAGGGTTTCCAAAAACATTCAGTACTTC
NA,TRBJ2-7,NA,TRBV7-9,CASVSPSYEQYF,TGTGCCAGCGTCTCCCCCAGCTACGAGCAGTACTTC
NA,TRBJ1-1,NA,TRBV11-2,CASSLVGPRGMNTEAFF,TGTGCCAGCAGCTTAGTCGGCCCCCGGGGGATGAACACTGAAGCTTTCTTT
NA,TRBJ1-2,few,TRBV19,CASSIDGGTYGYTF,TGTGCCAGTAGTATAGACGGGGGGACCTATGGCTACACCTTC
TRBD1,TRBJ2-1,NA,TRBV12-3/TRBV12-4,CASSRDRYNEQFF,TGTGCCAGCAGCCGGGACAGGTACAATGAGCAGTTCTTC
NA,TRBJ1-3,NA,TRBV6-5,CASSSPIRGNTIYF,TGTGCCAGCAGTTCTCCCATCCGGGGAAACACCATATATTTT
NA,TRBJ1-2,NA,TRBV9,CATKPPWSLSGYTF,TGTGCCACTAAACCCCCCTGGAGCCTATCTGGCTACACCTTC
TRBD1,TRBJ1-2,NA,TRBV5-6,CASSLEGGRGGGYTF,TGTGCCAGCAGCTTGGAAGGGGGCAGGGGAGGAGGCTACACCTTC
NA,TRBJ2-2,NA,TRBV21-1,CASSKRRRRGRTGELFF,TGTGCCAGCAGCAAAAGGAGGAGGCGGGGGCGGACCGGGGAGCTGTTTTTT
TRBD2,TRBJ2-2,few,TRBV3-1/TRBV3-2,CASSPIAGAFTGELFF,TGTGCCAGCAGCCCCATAGCGGGGGCCTTCACCGGGGAGCTGTTTTTT